These 7 T cell receptor beta chains came from one sample sequenced in a study of cytomegalovirus exposure and HLA in healthy donors. The PCR had 60 Vbeta and 13 Jbeta primers. Measured with immunoSEQ multiplex PCR; TCRdb has only the in-frame clones, and not every one. This table has around 160,000 clones, less than 90% appearing once. The sequenced sample consisted of PBMCs. Receptors were obtained from a man between 45 and 60 years old in good health and CMV-seropositive.

The rearrangement links TRBV5-1 to TRBJ2-3; possible D gene TRBD1, 6 bases. The CDR3 has 15 residues. Looked up from germline, CDR1 is SGHRS and CDR2 is YFSETQ. Trimming removed 6 bases from V and 1 base from J, with 15 bases in between. CDR3 in DNA: TGCGCCAGCACCATTACAGGGTCGGGCACAGATACGCAGTATTTT. It codes for CASTITGSGTDTQYF.

This chain links TRBV28 with TRBJ1-1; TRBD1 is a possible D gene (5 bases). The CDR3 consists of 14 residues. The V end was cut by 6 bases, the J end by 6 bases, with 17 bases between. The germline V gene encodes CDR1 MDHEN and CDR2 SYDVKM. The CDR3 loop is CASSPPGAGAEAFF. In DNA, the CDR3 is TGTGCCAGCAGCCCCCCCGGCGCGGGGGCTGAAGCTTTCTTT. The whole variable domain, remainder taken from reference TRBV28 and TRBJ1-1, is DVKVTQSSRYLVKRTGEKVFLECVQDMDHENMFWYRQDPGLGLRLIYFSYDVKMKEKGDIPEGYSVSREKKERFSLILESASTNQTSMYLCASSPPGAGAEAFFGQGTRLTVV.

CDR3 DNA: TGCAGTGCCCAGGGGGGCTACGAGCAGTACTTC. Translated, it gives CSAQGGYEQYF. The genes are TRBV20-1 and TRBJ2-7; perhaps TRBD1 as D (7 bases). From germline, CDR1 is DFQATT and CDR2 SNEGSKA (reference sequence). This CDR3 region has 11 residues. V shed 6 bases and J shed 3 bases, with 9 bases lying between them.

The rearrangement links TRBV11-2 to TRBJ1-3; D remains ambiguous. This CDR3 contains 15 residues. CDR1 is SGHAT, CDR2 FQNNGV, per germline. V was shortened by 1 base and J by 7 bases, with 14 bases between the two germline ends. The CDR3 bases are TGTGCCAGCAGCTTAGGTCGCCTAGGAGGTAACACCATATATTTT. Amino acids: CASSLGRLGGNTIYF.

CDR3 DNA sequence: TGCGCCAGCAGCCACCCGGGACTAGCGGGAGAGTATGAGCAGTTCTTC. This translates into CASSHPGLAGEYEQFF. This chain connects TRBV4-1 to TRBJ2-1; 14 positions agree with TRBD2. Per germline, CDR1 MGHRA and CDR2 YSYEKL. The trim removed 3 bases at V and 8 bases at J, leaving 6 bases unmatched. This CDR3 has 16 residues.

This chain joins TRBV19 and TRBJ2-1, with D possibly TRBD1 on 6 matching bases. CDR3 length: 16 residues. Germline lookup yields CDR1 LNHDA and CDR2 SQIVND (reference sequence). V lost 2 bases and J lost 0, with 11 bases in between. The CDR3 coding sequence is TGTGCCAGTAGTATAAGGGGGTCAAGCTCCTACAATGAGCAGTTCTTC. Protein sequence: CASSIRGSSSYNEQFF.

The chain has TRBV18 and TRBJ2-1; 14 bases match TRBD2. Germline-derived CDR1 and CDR2 are KGHSH and LQKENI. The CDR3 contains 15 residues. V lost 0 bases, J lost 9 bases, and 1 base stayed unmatched. The CDR3 reads CASSPPGLAGVEQFF. In DNA form, the CDR3 reads TGTGCCAGCTCACCACCGGGACTAGCGGGAGTTGAGCAGTTCTTC.